Listed here are 4 T cell receptor beta chains from one sample, sequenced in a study of cytomegalovirus exposure and HLA in healthy donors. 60 Vbeta and 13 Jbeta primers were used in PCR. Data came from immunoSEQ multiplex PCR; TCRdb stores just in-frame clones and leaves some out. The sample has about 200,000 clones. Sequencing was done on a sample of PBMCs. The receptors shown here come from a boy aged 5-17 years in good health and CMV-seronegative.

The rearrangement joins TRBV30 to TRBJ2-2; a weak D match, TRBD2 (5 bases). Germline CDR1 reads GTSNPN; CDR2 reads SVGIG (reference sequence). This CDR3 is 11 amino acids long. The V end lost 8 bases, the J end lost 6 bases, and 10 bases lay between the germline ends. In nucleotides, the CDR3 is TGTGCCCATGGGGAGTCCGGGGAGCTGTTTTTT. Protein product: CAHGESGELFF.

The chain uses TRBV12-5 and TRBJ2-1; 9 bases are shared with TRBD1. The V segment lost 1 base and the J segment 8 bases; nucleotides outside the gene matches: 3. The CDR3 runs to 14 residues. Germline V gene sequence: CDR1 LGHNT, CDR2 FRNRAP. The CDR3 nucleotides read TGTGCTAGTGGTTTGGGACAGGGGGTTTATGAGCAGTTCTTC. Protein: CASGLGQGVYEQFF.

The chain couples TRBV5-4 to TRBJ2-5, with a weak D call TRBD2 (6 bases). Matching the DNA end better, TRBJ2-7 makes the J call doubtful. Germline values: CDR1 SGHNT, CDR2 YYREEE (reference sequence). The CDR3 contains 14 residues. The CDR3 nucleotides read TGTGCCAGCAGCGCCGGGACTCGTCCCTACGAGCAGTACTTC. This translates into CASSAGTRPYEQYF.

The chain carries TRBV4-1 and TRBJ2-7; 10 bases match TRBD2. The germline gives CDR1 MGHRA, CDR2 YSYEKL. This CDR3 has 16 amino acids. V was pared by 2 bases and J by 7 bases, with 11 bases of the junction left unmatched. The CDR3 sequence: CASSQIGLAAMGEQYF. DNA for the CDR3: TGCGCCAGCAGCCAAATCGGACTAGCGGCGATGGGTGAGCAGTACTTC.